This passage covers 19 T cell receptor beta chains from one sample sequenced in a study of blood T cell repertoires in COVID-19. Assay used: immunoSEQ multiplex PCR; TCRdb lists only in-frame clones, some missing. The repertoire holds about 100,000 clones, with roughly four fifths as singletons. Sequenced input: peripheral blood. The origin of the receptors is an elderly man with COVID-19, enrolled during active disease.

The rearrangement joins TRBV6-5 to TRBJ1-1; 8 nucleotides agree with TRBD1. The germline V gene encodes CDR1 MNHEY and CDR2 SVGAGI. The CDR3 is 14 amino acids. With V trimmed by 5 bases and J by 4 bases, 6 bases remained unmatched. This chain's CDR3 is CASSPRQGSTEAFF. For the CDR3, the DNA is TGTGCCAGCAGTCCGCGACAGGGGAGCACTGAAGCTTTCTTT.

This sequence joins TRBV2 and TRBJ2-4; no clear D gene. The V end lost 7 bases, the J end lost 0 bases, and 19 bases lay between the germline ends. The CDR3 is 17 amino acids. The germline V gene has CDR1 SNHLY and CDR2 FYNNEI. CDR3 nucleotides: TGTGCCAGCAACGATGGCGGAACCGCCCTAGCCAAAAACATTCAGTACTTC. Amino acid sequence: CASNDGGTALAKNIQYF.

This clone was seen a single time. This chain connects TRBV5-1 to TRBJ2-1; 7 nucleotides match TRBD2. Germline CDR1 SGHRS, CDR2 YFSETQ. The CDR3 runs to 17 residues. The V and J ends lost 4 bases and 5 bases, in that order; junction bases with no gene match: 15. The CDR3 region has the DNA TGCGCCAGCAGCCTTGCTCCGGGCGGGAGACAGAACAATGAGCAGTTCTTC. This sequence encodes CASSLAPGGRQNNEQFF.

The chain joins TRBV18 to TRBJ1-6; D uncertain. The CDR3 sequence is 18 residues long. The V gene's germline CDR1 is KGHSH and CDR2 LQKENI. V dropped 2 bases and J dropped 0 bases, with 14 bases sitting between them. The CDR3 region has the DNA TGTGCCAGCTCACCAAACGGCGTGGAGAGCTCCTATAATTCACCCCTCCACTTT. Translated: CASSPNGVESSYNSPLHF.

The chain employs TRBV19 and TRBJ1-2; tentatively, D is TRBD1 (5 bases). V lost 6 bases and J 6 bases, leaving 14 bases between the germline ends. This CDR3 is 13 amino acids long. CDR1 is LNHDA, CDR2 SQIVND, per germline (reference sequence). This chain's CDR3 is CASSLTGENGYTF. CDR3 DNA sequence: TGTGCCAGTAGCCTCACAGGAGAGAATGGCTACACCTTC.

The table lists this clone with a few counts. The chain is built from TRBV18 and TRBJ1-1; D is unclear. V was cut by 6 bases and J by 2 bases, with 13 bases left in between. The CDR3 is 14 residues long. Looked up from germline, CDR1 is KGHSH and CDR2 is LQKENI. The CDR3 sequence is CASSPTTANTEAFF. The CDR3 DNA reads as TGTGCCAGCTCCCCCACCACAGCTAACACTGAAGCTTTCTTT.

DNA for the CDR3: TGTGCCAGCAGCTTGGAGGGGGAACTTAATGAAAAACTGTTTTTT. Its translation: CASSLEGELNEKLFF. V and J are TRBV5-4 and TRBJ1-4; D might be TRBD1 (6 bases). The V gene lost 0 bases and the J gene lost 4 bases, with 10 bases spanning the gap. Germline CDR1 SGHNT, CDR2 YYREEE (reference sequence). The CDR3 contains 15 residues.

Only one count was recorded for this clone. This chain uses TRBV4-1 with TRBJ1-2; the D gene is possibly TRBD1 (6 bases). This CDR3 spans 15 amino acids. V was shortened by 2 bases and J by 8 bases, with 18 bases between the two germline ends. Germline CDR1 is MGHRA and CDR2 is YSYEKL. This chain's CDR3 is CASSQFAGGGEGYTF. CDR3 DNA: TGCGCCAGCAGCCAATTTGCCGGAGGGGGGGAGGGCTACACCTTC.

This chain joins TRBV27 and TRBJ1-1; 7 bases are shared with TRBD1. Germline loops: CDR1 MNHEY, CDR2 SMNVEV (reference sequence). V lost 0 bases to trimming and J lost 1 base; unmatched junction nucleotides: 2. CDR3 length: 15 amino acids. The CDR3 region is CASSLSPGGNTEAFF. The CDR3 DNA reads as TGTGCCAGCAGTTTATCGCCAGGGGGGAACACTGAAGCTTTCTTT.

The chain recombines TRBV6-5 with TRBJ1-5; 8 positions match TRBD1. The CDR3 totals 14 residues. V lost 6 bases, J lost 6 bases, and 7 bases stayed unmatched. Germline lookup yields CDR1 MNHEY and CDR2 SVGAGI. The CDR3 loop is CASRASTGGQPQHF. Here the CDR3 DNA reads TGTGCCAGCAGAGCATCCACAGGGGGTCAGCCCCAGCATTTT.

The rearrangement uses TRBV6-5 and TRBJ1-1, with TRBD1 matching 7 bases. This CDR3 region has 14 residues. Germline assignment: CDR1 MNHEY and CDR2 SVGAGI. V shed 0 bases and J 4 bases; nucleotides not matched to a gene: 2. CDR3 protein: CASSYSGTATEAFF. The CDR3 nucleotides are TGTGCCAGCAGTTACTCTGGGACAGCCACTGAAGCTTTCTTT.

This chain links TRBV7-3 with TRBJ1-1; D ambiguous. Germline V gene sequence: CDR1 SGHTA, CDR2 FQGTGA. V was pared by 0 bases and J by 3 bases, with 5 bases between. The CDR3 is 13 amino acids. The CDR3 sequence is CASSLTGDTEAFF. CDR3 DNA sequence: TGTGCCAGCAGCTTAACTGGAGACACTGAAGCTTTCTTT.

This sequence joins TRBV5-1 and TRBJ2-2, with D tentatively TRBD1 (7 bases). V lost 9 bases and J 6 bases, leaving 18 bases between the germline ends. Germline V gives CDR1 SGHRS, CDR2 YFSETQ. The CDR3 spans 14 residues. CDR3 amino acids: CATRPQGGPGELFF. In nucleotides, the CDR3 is TGCGCCACCAGACCCCAGGGGGGACCCGGGGAGCTGTTTTTT.

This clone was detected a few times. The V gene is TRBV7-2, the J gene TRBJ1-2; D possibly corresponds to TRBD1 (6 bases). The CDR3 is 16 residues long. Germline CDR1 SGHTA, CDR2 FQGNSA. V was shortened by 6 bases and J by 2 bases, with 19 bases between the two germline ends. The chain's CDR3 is CASSLYKRTDNYGYTF. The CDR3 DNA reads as TGTGCCAGCAGTTTGTACAAAAGGACAGACAACTATGGCTACACCTTC.

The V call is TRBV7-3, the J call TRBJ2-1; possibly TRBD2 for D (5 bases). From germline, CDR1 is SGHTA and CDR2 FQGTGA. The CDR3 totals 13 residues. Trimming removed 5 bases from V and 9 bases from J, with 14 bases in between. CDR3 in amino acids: CASSNQPRGEQFF. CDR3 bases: TGTGCCAGCAGCAATCAGCCCCGGGGTGAGCAGTTCTTC.

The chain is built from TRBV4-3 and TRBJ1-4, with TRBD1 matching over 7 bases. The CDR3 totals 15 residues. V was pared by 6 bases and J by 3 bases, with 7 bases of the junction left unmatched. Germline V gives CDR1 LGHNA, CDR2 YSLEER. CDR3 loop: CASRPGQQPNEKLFF. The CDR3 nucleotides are TGCGCCAGCAGACCGGGACAGCAACCTAATGAAAAACTGTTTTTT.

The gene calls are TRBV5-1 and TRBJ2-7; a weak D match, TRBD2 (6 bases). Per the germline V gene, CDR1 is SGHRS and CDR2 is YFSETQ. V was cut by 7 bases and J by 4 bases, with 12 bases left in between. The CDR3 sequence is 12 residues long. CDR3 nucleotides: TGCGCCAGCTCGGGAGTTAATTACGAGCAGTACTTC. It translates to CASSGVNYEQYF.

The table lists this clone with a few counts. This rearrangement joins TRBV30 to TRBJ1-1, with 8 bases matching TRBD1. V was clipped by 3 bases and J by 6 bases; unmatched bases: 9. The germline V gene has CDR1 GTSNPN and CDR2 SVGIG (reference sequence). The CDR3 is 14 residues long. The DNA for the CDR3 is TGTGCCTGGAGGGATATACAGGGGGTCGCTGAAGCTTTCTTT. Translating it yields CAWRDIQGVAEAFF.

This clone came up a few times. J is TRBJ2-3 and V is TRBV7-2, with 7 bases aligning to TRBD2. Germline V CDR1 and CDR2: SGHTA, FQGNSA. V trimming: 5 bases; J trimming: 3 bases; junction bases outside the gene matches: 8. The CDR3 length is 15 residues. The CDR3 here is CASSPGTTRTDTQYF. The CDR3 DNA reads TGTGCCAGCAGCCCCGGGACTACTCGTACAGATACGCAGTATTTT.